This T cell receptor (beta chain) was obtained from a study of beta chain features in type 1 diabetes. Every bit of the isolated RNA underwent reverse transcription, so sequencing read expressed TCRB transcripts. Measured with immunoSEQ multiplex PCR; TCRdb has only the in-frame clones, and not every one. The sample has 310,000 or so clones, approximately 8% seen once. The CDR3 is made up of 16 amino acids. Germline values: CDR1 LGHNA, CDR2 YNFKEQ. V lost 1 base to trimming and J lost 3 bases, with 15 bases between them. V and J are TRBV4-2 and TRBJ1-2; tentatively, D is TRBD1 (6 bases). Sample: central memory CD4+ T cells from blood. The sequence derives from a woman in her late teens or twenties in good health. The CDR3 protein is CASSQVNGGVDYGYTF. The DNA for the CDR3 is TGTGCCAGCAGCCAAGTCAACGGGGGCGTAGACTATGGCTACACCTTC.